The 6 T cell receptor beta chains presented below share a single source sample, sequenced in a study of blood T cell repertoires in COVID-19. Clones were read by immunoSEQ multiplex PCR, and TCRdb kept only the in-frame ones, dropping some. Of roughly 240,000 clones in the sample, more than 70% were seen once. Sequencing was done on a sample of PBMCs or T cells enriched from blood (not recorded which). The receptors derive from a woman between 40 and 55 years old with acute COVID-19.

This clone was observed a few times. CDR3 in amino acids: CASSRQDSGNTIYF. CDR3 in DNA: TGTGCCAGCAGTAGACAGGACTCTGGAAACACCATATATTTT. V is TRBV6-1 and J is TRBJ1-3; possibly TRBD1 for D (6 bases). V was trimmed by 5 bases and J by 0 bases, leaving 8 bases between them. CDR1 is MNHNS and CDR2 is SASEGT in the germline V gene. The CDR3 loop spans 14 amino acids.

This chain links TRBV9 with TRBJ2-5; 9 nucleotides match TRBD2. V trimming: 3 bases; J trimming: 5 bases; junction bases outside the gene matches: 5. The CDR3 runs 14 residues. Per the germline V gene, CDR1 is SGDLS and CDR2 is YYNGEE. As DNA, the CDR3 is TGTGCCAGCAGCGGAGGGACTAGCCGCGAGACCCAGTACTTC. Translating gives CASSGGTSRETQYF.

The chain uses TRBV19 and TRBJ2-3, with 8 bases fitting TRBD2. This CDR3 spans 14 amino acids. Germline assignment: CDR1 LNHDA and CDR2 SQIVND (reference sequence). J gave up 3 bases and V 6 bases, and 5 bases lay outside the gene matches. The CDR3 DNA reads as TGTGCCAGTAGCCGGACTAGCACGACAGATACGCAGTATTTT. It encodes CASSRTSTTDTQYF.

The chain joins TRBV29-1 to TRBJ2-3; 7 positions agree with TRBD1. In germline, CDR1 is SQVTM, CDR2 ANQGSEA. J lost 3 bases, V lost 6 bases, and 3 bases had no gene match. The CDR3 totals 12 residues. The CDR3 reads CSVRQGTDTQYF. For the CDR3, the DNA is TGCAGCGTACGACAGGGAACAGATACGCAGTATTTT.

The V call is TRBV2, the J call TRBJ1-1; no definite D call. Germline CDR1 is SNHLY and CDR2 is FYNNEI. Between the trimmed V and J ends, which lost 10 bases and 1 base, there was a span of 10 bases. This CDR3 has 12 amino acids. CDR3 nucleotides: TGTGCCACGGGGAGGGCGAACACTGAAGCTTTCTTT. Translated: CATGRANTEAFF.

The J gene is TRBJ2-2, the V gene TRBV3-1 (or the pseudogene TRBV3-2); no definite D call. The germline gives CDR1 LGHDT, CDR2 YNNKEL (reference sequence). This CDR3 is built from 15 residues. V dropped 5 bases and J dropped 6 bases, with 16 bases sitting between them. In DNA form, the CDR3 reads TGTGCCAGCAGCTCCCCGGCGCCAGGCCCCGGGGAGCTGTTTTTT. This sequence encodes CASSSPAPGPGELFF.